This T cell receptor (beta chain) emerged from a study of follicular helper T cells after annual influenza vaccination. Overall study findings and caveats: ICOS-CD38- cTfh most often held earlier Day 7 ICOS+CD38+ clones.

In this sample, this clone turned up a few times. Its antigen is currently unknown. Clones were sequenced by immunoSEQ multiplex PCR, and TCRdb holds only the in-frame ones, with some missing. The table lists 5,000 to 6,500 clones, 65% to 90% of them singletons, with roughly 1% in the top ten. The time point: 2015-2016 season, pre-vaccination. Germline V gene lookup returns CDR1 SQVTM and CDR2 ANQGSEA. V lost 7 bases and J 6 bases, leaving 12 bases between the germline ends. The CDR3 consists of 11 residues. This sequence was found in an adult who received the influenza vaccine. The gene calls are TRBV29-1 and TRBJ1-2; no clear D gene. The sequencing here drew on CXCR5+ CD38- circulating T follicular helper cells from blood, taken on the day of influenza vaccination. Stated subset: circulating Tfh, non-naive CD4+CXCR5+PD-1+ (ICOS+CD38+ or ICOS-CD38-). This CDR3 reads CSAADGDGYTF. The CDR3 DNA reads TGCAGCGCTGCGGACGGAGATGGCTACACCTTC.